Detailed here is one TCR beta chain. No antigen is known for it. Treatment described: roughly ten-day PBMC culture with coronavirus spike peptide pools or control peptides (ViraFEST assay). CDR1 SSHAT and CDR2 FNYEAQ come from the germline V gene (reference sequence). The CDR3 totals 14 residues. Trimming took 0 bases from V and 2 from J, leaving 4 bases between them. The data originate from a study of vaccination and CD4 T cells after COVID-19. Cultured CD4+ T cells had their DNA profiled by the Oncomine TCR Beta short-read assay. TCRdb re-called the PCR reads with MiXCR, one entry per CDR3 protein. The top ten clones hold more than 6% of a sample with approximately 17,000 distinct CDR3 sequences, 58% of them seen once. Study results and caveats: Median counts of SARS-CoV-2-reactive clonotypes increased from roughly 21 to 40; this difference was not significant.

This chain connects TRBV7-7 to TRBJ2-2; D gene unclear. The sample in question was CD4+ T cells from blood, cultured in vitro, obtained before SARS-CoV-2 vaccination. This sequence was found in a human donor who had recovered from COVID-19. Here the CDR3 reads CASSLAVNTGELFF. For the CDR3, the DNA is TGTGCCAGCAGCTTAGCGGTAAACACCGGGGAGCTGTTTTTT.